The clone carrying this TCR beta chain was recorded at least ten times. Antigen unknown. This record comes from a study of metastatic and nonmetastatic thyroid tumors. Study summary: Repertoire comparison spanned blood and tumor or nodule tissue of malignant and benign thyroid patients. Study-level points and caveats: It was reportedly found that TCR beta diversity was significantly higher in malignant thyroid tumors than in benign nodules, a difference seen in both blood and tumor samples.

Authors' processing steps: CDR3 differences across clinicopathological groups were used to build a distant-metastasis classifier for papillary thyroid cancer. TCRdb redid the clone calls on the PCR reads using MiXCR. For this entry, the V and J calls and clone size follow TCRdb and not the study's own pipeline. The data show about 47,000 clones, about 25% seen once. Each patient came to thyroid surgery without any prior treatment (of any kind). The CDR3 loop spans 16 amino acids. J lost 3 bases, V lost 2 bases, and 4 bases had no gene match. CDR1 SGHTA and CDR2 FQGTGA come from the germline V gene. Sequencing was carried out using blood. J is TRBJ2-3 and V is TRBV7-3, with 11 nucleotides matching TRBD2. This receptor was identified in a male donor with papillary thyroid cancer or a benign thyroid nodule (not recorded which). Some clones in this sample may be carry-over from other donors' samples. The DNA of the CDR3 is TGTGCCAGCAGCTTACGGACTAGCGGGTCGACAGATACGCAGTATTTT. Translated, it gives CASSLRTSGSTDTQYF.